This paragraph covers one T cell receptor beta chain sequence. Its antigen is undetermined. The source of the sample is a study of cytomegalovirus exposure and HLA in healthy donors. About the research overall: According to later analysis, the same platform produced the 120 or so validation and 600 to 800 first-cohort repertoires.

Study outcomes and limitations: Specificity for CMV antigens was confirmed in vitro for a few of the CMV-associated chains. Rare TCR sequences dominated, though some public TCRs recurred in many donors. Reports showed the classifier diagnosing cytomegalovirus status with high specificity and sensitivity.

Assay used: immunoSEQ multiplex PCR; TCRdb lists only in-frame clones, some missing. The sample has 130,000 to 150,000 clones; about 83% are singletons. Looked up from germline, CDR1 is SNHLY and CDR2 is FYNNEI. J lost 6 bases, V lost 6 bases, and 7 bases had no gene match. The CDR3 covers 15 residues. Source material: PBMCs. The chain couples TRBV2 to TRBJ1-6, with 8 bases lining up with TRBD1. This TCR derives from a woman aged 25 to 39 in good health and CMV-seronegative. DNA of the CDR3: TGTGCCAGCAGAAGGACAGGGAATTTTAATTCACCCCTCCACTTT. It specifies CASRRTGNFNSPLHF.